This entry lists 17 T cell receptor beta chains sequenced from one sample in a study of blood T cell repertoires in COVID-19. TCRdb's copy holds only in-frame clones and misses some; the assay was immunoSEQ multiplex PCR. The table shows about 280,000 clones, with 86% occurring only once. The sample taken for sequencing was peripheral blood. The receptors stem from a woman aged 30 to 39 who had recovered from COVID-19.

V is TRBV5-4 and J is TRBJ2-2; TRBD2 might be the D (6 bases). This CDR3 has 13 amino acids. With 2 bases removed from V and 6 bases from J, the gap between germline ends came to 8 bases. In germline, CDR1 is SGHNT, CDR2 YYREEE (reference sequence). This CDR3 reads CASSFWGAGELFF. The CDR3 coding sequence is TGTGCCAGCAGCTTTTGGGGGGCCGGGGAGCTGTTTTTT.

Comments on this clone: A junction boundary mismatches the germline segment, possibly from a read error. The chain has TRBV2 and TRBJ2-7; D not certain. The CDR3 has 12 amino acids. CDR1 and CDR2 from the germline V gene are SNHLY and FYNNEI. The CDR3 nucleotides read TGTGCCAGCAGTGACTCGGAAGGAGCCAGCCACTTC. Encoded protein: CASSDSEGASHF. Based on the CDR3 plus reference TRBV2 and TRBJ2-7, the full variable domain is EPEVTQTPSHQVTQMGQEVILRCVPISNHLYFYWYRQILGQKVEFLVSFYNNEISEKSEIFDDQFSVERPDGSNFTLKIRSTKLEDSAMYFCASSDSEGASHFGPGTRLTVT.

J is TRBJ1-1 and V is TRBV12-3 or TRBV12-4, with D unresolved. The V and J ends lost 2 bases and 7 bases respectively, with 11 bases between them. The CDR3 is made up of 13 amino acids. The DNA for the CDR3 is TGTGCCAGCAGTTTACACGACGGACTTGAAGCTTTCTTT. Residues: CASSLHDGLEAFF.

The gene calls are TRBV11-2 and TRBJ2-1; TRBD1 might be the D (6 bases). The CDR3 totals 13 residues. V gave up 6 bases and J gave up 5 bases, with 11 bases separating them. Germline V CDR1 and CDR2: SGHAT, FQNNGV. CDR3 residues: CASSTDRHNEQFF. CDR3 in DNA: TGTGCCAGCAGTACTGACAGGCACAATGAGCAGTTCTTC. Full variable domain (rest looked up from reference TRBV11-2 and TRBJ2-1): EAGVAQSPRYKIIEKRQSVAFWCNPISGHATLYWYQQILGQGPKLLIQFQNNGVVDDSQLPKDRFSAERLKGVDSTLKIQPAKLEDSAVYLCASSTDRHNEQFFGPGTRLTVL.

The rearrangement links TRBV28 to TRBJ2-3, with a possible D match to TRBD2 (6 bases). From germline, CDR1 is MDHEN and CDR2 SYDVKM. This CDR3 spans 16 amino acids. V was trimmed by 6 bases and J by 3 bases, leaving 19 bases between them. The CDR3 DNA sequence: TGTGCCAGCAGCCGCGTCCCGGGACTTGGGACAGATACGCAGTATTTT. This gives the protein CASSRVPGLGTDTQYF.

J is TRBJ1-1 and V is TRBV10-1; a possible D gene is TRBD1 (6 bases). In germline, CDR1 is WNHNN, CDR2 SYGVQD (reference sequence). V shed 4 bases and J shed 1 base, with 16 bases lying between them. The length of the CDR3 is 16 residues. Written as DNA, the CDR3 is TGCGCCAGCAGTGCCCGAATGAAGACAGGGAACACTGAAGCTTTCTTT. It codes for CASSARMKTGNTEAFF.

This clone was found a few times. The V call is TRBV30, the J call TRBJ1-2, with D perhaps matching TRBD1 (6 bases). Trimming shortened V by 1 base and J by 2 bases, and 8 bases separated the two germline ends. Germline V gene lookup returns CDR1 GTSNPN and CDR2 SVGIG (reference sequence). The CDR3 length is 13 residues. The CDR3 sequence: CAWSEGQNYGYTF. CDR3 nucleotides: TGTGCCTGGAGTGAAGGACAGAACTATGGCTACACCTTC.

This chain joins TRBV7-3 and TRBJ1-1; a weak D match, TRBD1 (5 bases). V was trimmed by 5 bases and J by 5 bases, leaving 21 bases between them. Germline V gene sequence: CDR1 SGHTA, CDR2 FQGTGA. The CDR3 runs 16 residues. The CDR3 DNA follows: TGTGCCAGCAGCATGGGGGGTCTGTTGGGGTATACTGAAGCTTTCTTT. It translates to CASSMGGLLGYTEAFF.

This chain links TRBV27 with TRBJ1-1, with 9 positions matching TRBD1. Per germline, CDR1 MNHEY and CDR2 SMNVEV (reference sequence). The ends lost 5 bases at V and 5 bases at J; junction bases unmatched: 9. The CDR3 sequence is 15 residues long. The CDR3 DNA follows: TGTGCCAGCAGTCCAAGACAGGGGGTACGGACTGAAGCTTTCTTT. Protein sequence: CASSPRQGVRTEAFF.

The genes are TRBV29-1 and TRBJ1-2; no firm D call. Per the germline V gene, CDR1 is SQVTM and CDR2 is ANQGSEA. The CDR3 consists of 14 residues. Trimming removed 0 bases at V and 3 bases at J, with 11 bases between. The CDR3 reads CSVEDPGADYGYTF. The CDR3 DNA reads TGCAGCGTTGAAGATCCTGGCGCGGACTATGGCTACACCTTC. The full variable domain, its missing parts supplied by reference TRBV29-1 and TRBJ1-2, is SAVISQKPSRDICQRGTSLTIQCQVDSQVTMMFWYRQQPGQSLTLIATANQGSEATYESGFVIDKFPISRPNLTFSTLTVSNMSPEDSSIYLCSVEDPGADYGYTFGSGTRLTVV.

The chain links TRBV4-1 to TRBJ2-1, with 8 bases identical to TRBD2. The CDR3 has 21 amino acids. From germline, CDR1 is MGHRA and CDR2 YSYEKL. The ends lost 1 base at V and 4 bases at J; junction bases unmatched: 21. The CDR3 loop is CASSQGAPRAGELGMYNEQFF. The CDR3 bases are TGCGCCAGCAGCCAAGGGGCCCCTCGAGCGGGAGAGTTGGGTATGTACAATGAGCAGTTCTTC.

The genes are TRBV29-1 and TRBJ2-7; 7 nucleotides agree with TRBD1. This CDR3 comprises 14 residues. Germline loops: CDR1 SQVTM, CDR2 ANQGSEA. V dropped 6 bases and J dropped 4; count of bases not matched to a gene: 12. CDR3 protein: CSVPIGTDYYEQYF. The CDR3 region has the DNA TGCAGCGTCCCAATCGGGACAGACTATTACGAGCAGTACTTC.

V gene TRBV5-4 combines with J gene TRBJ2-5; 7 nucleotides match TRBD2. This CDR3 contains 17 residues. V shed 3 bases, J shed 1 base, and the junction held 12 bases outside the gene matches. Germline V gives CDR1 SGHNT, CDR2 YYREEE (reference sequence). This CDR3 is CASSSGQSGALQETQYF. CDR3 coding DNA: TGTGCCAGCAGCTCCGGTCAAAGCGGGGCCCTCCAAGAGACCCAGTACTTC.

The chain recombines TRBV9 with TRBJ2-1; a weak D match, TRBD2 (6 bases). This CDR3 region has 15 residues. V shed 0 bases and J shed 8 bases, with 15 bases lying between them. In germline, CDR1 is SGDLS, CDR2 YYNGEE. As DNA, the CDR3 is TGTGCCAGCAGCGTAGGCGGAGGGGACGTCTATGAGCAGTTCTTC. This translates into CASSVGGGDVYEQFF. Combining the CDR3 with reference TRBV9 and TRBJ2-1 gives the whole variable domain DSGVTQTPKHLITATGQRVTLRCSPRSGDLSVYWYQQSLDQGLQFLIQYYNGEERAKGNILERFSAQQFPDLHSELNLSSLELGDSALYFCASSVGGGDVYEQFFGPGTRLTVL.

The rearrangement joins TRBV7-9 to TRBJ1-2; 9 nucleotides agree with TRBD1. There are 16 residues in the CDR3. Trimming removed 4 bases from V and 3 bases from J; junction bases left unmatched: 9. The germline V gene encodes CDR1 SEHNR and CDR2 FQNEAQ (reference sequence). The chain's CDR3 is CASSSLGQGTDYGYTF. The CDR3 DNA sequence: TGTGCCAGCAGCTCCCTGGGACAGGGCACGGACTATGGCTACACCTTC.

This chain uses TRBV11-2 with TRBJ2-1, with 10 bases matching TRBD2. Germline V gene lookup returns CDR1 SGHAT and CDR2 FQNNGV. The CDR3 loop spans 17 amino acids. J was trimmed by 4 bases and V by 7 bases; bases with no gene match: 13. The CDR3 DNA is TGTGCCAGCACCCACGCACTTCTAGCGGGGGCGTACAATGAGCAGTTCTTC. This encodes CASTHALLAGAYNEQFF.

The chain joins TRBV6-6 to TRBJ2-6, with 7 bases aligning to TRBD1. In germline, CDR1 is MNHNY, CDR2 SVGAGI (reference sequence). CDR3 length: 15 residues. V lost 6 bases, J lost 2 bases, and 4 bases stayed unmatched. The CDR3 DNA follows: TGTGCCAGCAGCCGGACAGGTACTGGGGCCAACGTCCTGACTTTC. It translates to CASSRTGTGANVLTF.